A selection of T cell receptor beta chains follows, all from one sample in a study of T cell responses to AZD1222 COVID-19 vaccine. Sequencing was performed with immunoSEQ multiplex PCR; in TCRdb, only in-frame clones are kept and a portion is missing. The table has tens of thousands of clones, roughly 90% seen once; the top ten hold around 6.7%. The specimen was peripheral blood, collected on day 0 of AZD1222 vaccination. These receptor sequences come from an adult in good health. Each CDR3 is given with its conserved first and last residue. The D gene is left open where the match is weak. Where a row states a size, it is once, few, many or the class of an expanded clone; other rows omit it.

d_gene: .; j_gene: TRBJ1-3; abundance: .; v_gene: TRBV28; CDR3nt: TGTGCCAGCAGTTTAAGCCGAAACACCATATATTTT; CDR3aa: CASSLSRNTIYF
d_gene: .; j_gene: TRBJ2-7; abundance: .; v_gene: TRBV3-1/TRBV3-2; CDR3nt: TGTGCCAGCAGCCAAGAACCGGGGCCGTACGAGCAGTACTTC; CDR3aa: CASSQEPGPYEQYF
d_gene: .; j_gene: TRBJ1-3; abundance: once; v_gene: TRBV12-3/TRBV12-4; CDR3nt: TGTGCCTCCCAACTTAGGGCTGGAAACACCATATATTTT; CDR3aa: CASQLRAGNTIYF
d_gene: .; j_gene: TRBJ1-2; abundance: .; v_gene: TRBV25-1; CDR3nt: TGTGCCAGCAGTGAATATAATGGCAGAGCGGTTGGCTACACCTTC; CDR3aa: CASSEYNGRAVGYTF
d_gene: .; j_gene: TRBJ1-3; abundance: once; v_gene: TRBV30; CDR3nt: TGTGCCTCGAATGGGGGGAGTGGAAACACCATATATTTT; CDR3aa: CASNGGSGNTIYF
d_gene: TRBD1; j_gene: TRBJ1-4; abundance: .; v_gene: TRBV6-5; CDR3nt: TGTGCCAGCAGTTACCCGGGGACAGGGGGCGGTGAAAAACTGTTTTTT; CDR3aa: CASSYPGTGGGEKLFF
d_gene: .; j_gene: TRBJ1-1; abundance: .; v_gene: TRBV28; CDR3nt: TGTGCCATCAAGAGGAACACTGAAGCTTTCTTT; CDR3aa: CAIKRNTEAFF
d_gene: .; j_gene: TRBJ2-3; abundance: .; v_gene: TRBV29-1; CDR3nt: TGCAGCGTTGGAGATACCACAGATACGCAGTATTTT; CDR3aa: CSVGDTTDTQYF
d_gene: .; j_gene: TRBJ1-5; abundance: .; v_gene: TRBV30; CDR3nt: TGTGCCTGGAACAGGCTTAGCAATCAGCCCCAGCATTTT; CDR3aa: CAWNRLSNQPQHF
d_gene: .; j_gene: TRBJ1-4; abundance: .; v_gene: TRBV10-3; CDR3nt: TGTGCCATCAGCGGGGACGGCACGAGCGATGAAAAACTGTTTTTT; CDR3aa: CAISGDGTSDEKLFF
d_gene: .; j_gene: TRBJ2-2; abundance: .; v_gene: TRBV9; CDR3nt: TGTGCCAGCAGCGTCGTGGGACGCGCAGGCGGGGAGCTGTTTTTT; CDR3aa: CASSVVGRAGGELFF
d_gene: TRBD1; j_gene: TRBJ2-7; abundance: .; v_gene: TRBV5-4; CDR3nt: TGTGCCAGCAGCTTCTTCAATCGACAGGGCCTCGAGCAGTACTTC; CDR3aa: CASSFFNRQGLEQYF
d_gene: TRBD1; j_gene: TRBJ1-1; abundance: few; v_gene: TRBV30; CDR3nt: TGTGCCTGGAGCGGGGGACCTACAGGGGCGAACACTGAAGCTTTCTTT; CDR3aa: CAWSGGPTGANTEAFF
d_gene: .; j_gene: TRBJ2-7; abundance: .; v_gene: TRBV7-2; CDR3nt: TGTGCCAGCAGCTTAGACAGCTCCTACGAGCAGTACTTC; CDR3aa: CASSLDSSYEQYF
d_gene: .; j_gene: TRBJ2-7; abundance: .; v_gene: TRBV10-1; CDR3nt: TGCGCCAGCAGTTTCAGCTACGAGCAGTACTTC; CDR3aa: CASSFSYEQYF
d_gene: .; j_gene: TRBJ2-4; abundance: once; v_gene: TRBV28; CDR3nt: TGTGCCAGCAGGCCACCAGCTCCTCAAAAAAACATTCAGTACTTC; CDR3aa: CASRPPAPQKNIQYF
d_gene: .; j_gene: TRBJ1-1; abundance: .; v_gene: TRBV10-3; CDR3nt: TGTGCCATCAGGACGACCAAACTGGGGACTGAAGCTTTCTTT; CDR3aa: CAIRTTKLGTEAFF
d_gene: .; j_gene: TRBJ2-7; abundance: .; v_gene: TRBV10-1; CDR3nt: TGCGCCAGCAGTGAGTCGGGACGGGTTTACGAGCAGTACTTC; CDR3aa: CASSESGRVYEQYF
d_gene: TRBD2; j_gene: TRBJ2-1; abundance: .; v_gene: TRBV19; CDR3nt: TGTGCCAGTAGTATACGGTATAGCGGGGGGATGGGTGAGCAGTTCTTC; CDR3aa: CASSIRYSGGMGEQFF
d_gene: .; j_gene: TRBJ2-4; abundance: .; v_gene: TRBV2; CDR3nt: TGTGCCAACTTCGGGACCTTAGATAACATTCAGTACTTC; CDR3aa: CANFGTLDNIQYF
d_gene: TRBD2; j_gene: TRBJ2-5; abundance: .; v_gene: TRBV5-1; CDR3nt: TGCGCCAGCAGCGAGGCGGGCGGGAGGGCCCAGCAGACCCAGTACTTC; CDR3aa: CASSEAGGRAQQTQYF
d_gene: .; j_gene: TRBJ2-2; abundance: once; v_gene: TRBV6-6; CDR3nt: TGTGCCAGCTCGTCGGGACAGAACACCGGGGAGCTGTTTTTT; CDR3aa: CASSSGQNTGELFF
d_gene: TRBD1; j_gene: TRBJ2-2; abundance: .; v_gene: TRBV7-8; CDR3nt: TGTGCCAGCAGCTCGGGACAGGGCACCGGGGAGCTGTTTTTT; CDR3aa: CASSSGQGTGELFF
d_gene: .; j_gene: TRBJ1-6; abundance: .; v_gene: TRBV14; CDR3nt: TGTGCCAGCAGCCAAGATCATCGGCAGGCAGTCCACTTT; CDR3aa: CASSQDHRQAVHF
d_gene: .; j_gene: TRBJ1-1; abundance: .; v_gene: TRBV11-2; CDR3nt: TGTGCCAGCAGCTTAGTCGGGGCCAGGACGAACACTGAAGCTTTCTTT; CDR3aa: CASSLVGARTNTEAFF
d_gene: .; j_gene: TRBJ2-4; abundance: .; v_gene: TRBV30; CDR3nt: TGTGCCTGGAGTGGGGGAGGGGGCAAAAACATTCAGTACTTC; CDR3aa: CAWSGGGGKNIQYF
d_gene: TRBD1; j_gene: TRBJ1-2; abundance: few; v_gene: TRBV6-5; CDR3nt: TGTGCCAGCGCCCCGGACAGGGGGTTTGGCTACACCTTC; CDR3aa: CASAPDRGFGYTF
d_gene: TRBD1; j_gene: TRBJ2-2; abundance: .; v_gene: TRBV29-1; CDR3nt: TGCAGCGTTGACGGGGACAGACACACCGGGGAGCTGTTTTTT; CDR3aa: CSVDGDRHTGELFF